This T cell receptor (beta chain) is from a study of CD8 T cells in ankylosing spondylitis (dated 2017 in TCRdb). In terms of the full investigation: T cell receptor beta repertoires were profiled in healthy donors and ankylosing spondylitis patients so that disease-linked TCR variants could be found. The full study cohort was made up of about 25 ankylosing spondylitis patients and over 90 healthy donors. Peripheral blood samples were taken, and synovial fluid was additionally collected from ankylosing spondylitis patients. Findings and caveats that apply to the study as a whole: The disease-linked clones were reported to be significantly enriched in matched synovial fluid samples from ankylosing spondylitis patients. The disease-linked clones had a CD8+ phenotype and were found at relatively low frequencies in peripheral blood. A TCR beta motif of several highly homologous amino acid variants appeared characteristic of blood from ankylosing spondylitis patients. Some TCR beta motif variants had previously been reported in synovial fluid and blood of reactive arthritis patients, which suggested common disease-initiation mechanisms.

The data were produced on an Illumina HiSeq 2500. Quantitative 5'-RACE with molecular barcodes was the method used to prepare the TCR beta libraries. Concerning the study's data processing: Disease-linked TCR variants were identified with a new computational method built on a probabilistic model of VDJ rearrangement. TCRdb passed the public sequencing reads through fastp at Q25 and MiXCR, retaining productive beta sequences. Each CDR3 protein gets just one entry, which takes the most common genes and DNA from the rows behind it. None of the V and J calls come from the authors' own analysis; TCRdb made them. The sample includes around 250,000 distinct CDR3 sequences, with 15% to 20% observed a single time. The top ten clonotypes cover roughly 34% of the sample. The CDR3 runs 13 residues from the cysteine to the phenylalanine. Left in the record is the CDR3 DNA by itself, 39 bases read in frame from the first base. From the germline V gene (reference sequence), CDR1 is SEHNR and CDR2 is FQNEAQ. V is reduced by 3 bases and J by 2 bases, leaving a spacing of 6 bases between them.

Comment on this clonotype: Which antigen it targets is not known. Base-call qualities are not available, and no considerably larger clone is one nucleotide away.

Sequenced material: blood, either unsorted or a sorted T cell fraction (not recorded which). The sequence links TRBV7-9 to TRBJ2-3; a confident D gene designation cannot be given. The TCR comes from a male donor with ankylosing spondylitis or in good health (not recorded which). The bases are TGTGCCAGCAGCTTCGTTGTCACAGATACGCAGTATTTT. It codes for CASSFVVTDTQYF.